Following are 21 T cell receptor beta chains from one sample sequenced in a study of blood T cell repertoires in COVID-19. Clones were read by immunoSEQ multiplex PCR, and TCRdb kept only the in-frame ones, dropping some. This table has some 210,000 clones, roughly 90% appearing once. The sequencing sample was made of peripheral blood. These receptors all stem from a woman in her thirties or forties with acute or convalescent COVID-19.

The rearrangement links TRBV5-1 to TRBJ1-1; no reliable D call. The V gene lost 4 bases and the J gene lost 0 bases, with 7 bases spanning the gap. The V gene's germline CDR1 is SGHRS and CDR2 YFSETQ. The CDR3 length is 13 residues. CDR3 sequence: CASSPTMNTEAFF. The DNA of the CDR3 is TGCGCCAGCAGCCCTACTATGAACACTGAAGCTTTCTTT.

The chain links TRBV6-5 to TRBJ1-6, with D perhaps TRBD1 (5 bases). V shed 6 bases and J shed 7 bases, with 7 bases lying between them. The CDR3 loop spans 12 amino acids. Germline-derived CDR1 and CDR2 are MNHEY and SVGAGI. The CDR3 sequence is CASRPGNSPLHF. The CDR3 region has the DNA TGTGCCAGCAGGCCAGGGAATTCACCCCTCCACTTT.

The chain employs TRBV25-1 and TRBJ1-2, with a weak D call TRBD1 (6 bases). Trimming removed 3 bases at V and 2 bases at J, with 13 bases between. Germline CDR1 reads MGHDK; CDR2 reads SYGVNS. The CDR3 runs 15 residues. The CDR3 spells CASSDPDSFNYGYTF. CDR3 DNA: TGTGCCAGCAGTGACCCGGACAGTTTCAACTATGGCTACACCTTC.

V gene TRBV9 combines with J gene TRBJ2-3, with 9 positions matching TRBD2. The CDR3 is 17 amino acids. Germline values: CDR1 SGDLS, CDR2 YYNGEE. V trimming: 0 bases; J trimming: 3 bases; junction bases outside the gene matches: 8. The CDR3 nucleotides are TGTGCCAGCAGCGTAGAGGGGGGGCTAGCGGGGACAGATACGCAGTATTTT. It yields the protein CASSVEGGLAGTDTQYF.

The chain's CDR3 is CASSLGQGGSPLHF. CDR3 sequence (DNA): TGTGCCAGCAGCCTCGGACAGGGCGGCTCACCCCTCCACTTT. The chain combines TRBV3-1 (or the pseudogene TRBV3-2) with TRBJ1-6; 8 bases are shared with TRBD1. The ends lost 4 bases at V and 10 bases at J; junction bases unmatched: 6. The CDR3 runs to 14 residues. Looked up from germline, CDR1 is LGHDT and CDR2 is YNNKEL (reference sequence).

J is TRBJ2-3 and V is TRBV2; tentative D call: TRBD2 (5 bases). Germline CDR1 reads SNHLY; CDR2 reads FYNNEI. The CDR3 is 13 amino acids. The V and J ends lost 7 bases and 0 bases respectively, with 8 bases between them. The CDR3 DNA reads as TGTGCCAGCAAGGCGGGTAGCACAGATACGCAGTATTTT. Residues: CASKAGSTDTQYF.

The chain couples TRBV18 to TRBJ1-5; D is unclear. CDR3 length equals 11 residues. Germline V gene lookup returns CDR1 KGHSH and CDR2 LQKENI. The V end was cut by 2 bases, the J end by 9 bases, with 5 bases between. The CDR3 DNA is TGTGCCAGCTCACCATCGGGGCCCCAGCATTTT. It specifies CASSPSGPQHF.

The chain recombines TRBV18 with TRBJ1-2; weak D call: TRBD1 (5 bases). V dropped 2 bases and J dropped 1 base, with 26 bases sitting between them. The CDR3 spans 20 residues. Germline lookup yields CDR1 KGHSH and CDR2 LQKENI. CDR3 sequence reads: CASSPSLGGRASSNNYGYTF. CDR3 bases: TGTGCCAGCTCACCATCCCTAGGCGGCAGGGCGTCCTCAAATAACTATGGCTACACCTTC.

Regarding this clone: This CDR3 is also generated by other DNA sequences in the sample. The chain has TRBV6-1 and TRBJ1-5; D may be TRBD1 (5 bases). The CDR3 is 14 amino acids. The germline V gene has CDR1 MNHNS and CDR2 SASEGT. V was shortened by 3 bases and J by 3 bases, with 9 bases between the two germline ends. The CDR3 here is CASSEGRDNQPQHF. Here the CDR3 DNA reads TGTGCCAGCAGTGAGGGGCGGGACAATCAGCCCCAGCATTTT.

V usage is TRBV6-1 and J usage is TRBJ2-3, with TRBD1 matching 10 bases. From germline, CDR1 is MNHNS and CDR2 SASEGT. The CDR3 is 17 amino acids. V shed 4 bases, J shed 0 bases, and the junction held 7 bases outside the gene matches. CDR3 DNA: TGTGCCAGCAGTGCCCTGACAGGGGGCGTTAGCACAGATACGCAGTATTTT. This encodes CASSALTGGVSTDTQYF.

V and J are TRBV5-1 and TRBJ2-2; 7 bases match TRBD2. Germline CDR1 SGHRS, CDR2 YFSETQ. This CDR3 region has 15 residues. Trimming at V came to 5 bases and at J to 7 bases, leaving 11 bases not matched to a gene. The CDR3 DNA is TGCGCCAGCAGTTACAAAGCCGGGGGGAACGGGGAGCTGTTTTTT. Its protein product is CASSYKAGGNGELFF.

V gene TRBV7-6 combines with J gene TRBJ2-6; TRBD1 is a possible D gene (6 bases). Germline lookup yields CDR1 SGHVS and CDR2 FNYEAQ. Trimming shortened V by 3 bases and J by 2 bases, and 11 bases separated the two germline ends. CDR3 length: 16 amino acids. The CDR3 DNA is TGTGCCAGCAGCTTGGGCACAGGGCCTGGGGCCAACGTCCTGACTTTC. Translation: CASSLGTGPGANVLTF.

The CDR3 here is CASNPTGGSNQPQHF. CDR3 DNA sequence: TGTGCCAGTAATCCAACAGGGGGTAGCAATCAGCCCCAGCATTTT. The chain is built from TRBV19 and TRBJ1-5, with 8 nucleotides matching TRBD1. J gave up 0 bases and V 7 bases, and 5 bases lay outside the gene matches. Germline-derived CDR1 and CDR2 are LNHDA and SQIVND (reference sequence). The CDR3 contains 15 residues.

Here the CDR3 DNA reads TGCGTAAGCGGGGGGCCGACAGATACGCAGTATTTT. Its protein is CVSGGPTDTQYF. J is TRBJ2-3 and V is TRBV29-1; 9 bases line up with TRBD2. The CDR3 length is 12 residues. Germline lookup yields CDR1 SQVTM and CDR2 ANQGSEA.

V usage is TRBV7-2 and J usage is TRBJ2-3; 11 positions match TRBD1. The CDR3 spans 15 residues. Unmatched junction bases numbered 8, after V lost 6 bases and J lost 6 bases. Germline V gene data show CDR1 as SGHTA and CDR2 as FQGNSA. The CDR3 nucleotides are TGTGCCAGCAGGCCCCCGGGACAGGGGGGGGATACGCAGTATTTT. Translated: CASRPPGQGGDTQYF.

V gene TRBV19 combines with J gene TRBJ2-1, with D possibly TRBD1 on 5 matching bases. Germline-derived CDR1 and CDR2 are LNHDA and SQIVND (reference sequence). The CDR3 runs to 13 residues. Trimming took 5 bases from V and 8 from J, leaving 13 bases between them. The CDR3 DNA sequence: TGTGCCAGTAGTCCCGGATGGGGCTATGAGCAGTTCTTC. It specifies CASSPGWGYEQFF. Looking up the rest from reference TRBV19 and TRBJ2-1 gives the full variable domain: DGGITQSPKYLFRKEGQNVTLSCEQNLNHDAMYWYRQDPGQGLRLIYYSQIVNDFQKGDIAEGYSVSREKKESFPLTVTSAQKNPTAFYLCASSPGWGYEQFFGPGTRLTVL.

The chain uses TRBV5-1 and TRBJ1-3, with D possibly TRBD1 on 6 matching bases. Trimming stripped 0 bases from V and 1 base from J, with 14 bases between. This CDR3 contains 17 residues. Germline V gene sequence: CDR1 SGHRS, CDR2 YFSETQ. The chain's CDR3 is CASSLDRENGSGNTIYF. Written as DNA, the CDR3 is TGCGCCAGCAGCTTGGACAGGGAGAATGGGTCTGGAAACACCATATATTTT.

The rearrangement links TRBV4-1 to TRBJ1-5; a possible D gene is TRBD1 (6 bases). Per the germline V gene, CDR1 is MGHRA and CDR2 is YSYEKL. The CDR3 spans 18 residues. Trimming removed 1 base from V and 6 bases from J, with 22 bases in between. The CDR3 coding sequence is TGCGCCAGCAGCCAAGGAGTGACCCGGGGGGCGCGGAGTCAGCCCCAGCATTTT. Encoded protein: CASSQGVTRGARSQPQHF.

The chain carries TRBV15 and TRBJ2-1, with 13 bases that match TRBD2. This CDR3 is built from 15 residues. V shed 5 bases and J 6 bases; nucleotides not matched to a gene: 4. Germline V gene data show CDR1 as LNHNV and CDR2 as YYDKDF (reference sequence). This CDR3 reads CATSGTSGVSNEQFF. CDR3 nucleotides: TGTGCCACCAGCGGGACTAGCGGGGTGTCCAATGAGCAGTTCTTC.

The chain uses TRBV14 and TRBJ1-4; D not resolved. Trimming removed 6 bases at V and 0 bases at J, with 11 bases between. In germline, CDR1 is SGHDN, CDR2 FVKESK. The CDR3 has 15 residues. The CDR3, as DNA: TGTGCCAGCAGTAGATTCGGTGCAACTAATGAAAAACTGTTTTTT. Residues: CASSRFGATNEKLFF.

This chain joins TRBV4-1 and TRBJ2-7; D may be TRBD1 (5 bases). The V and J ends lost 4 bases and 0 bases respectively, with 10 bases between them. The CDR3 totals 14 residues. From germline, CDR1 is MGHRA and CDR2 YSYEKL. CDR3: CASSLDTNSYEQYV. Here the CDR3 DNA reads TGCGCCAGCAGCCTGGACACTAACTCCTACGAGCAGTACGTC.